The rows below give T cell receptor beta chains drawn from one sample of a study of cytomegalovirus exposure and HLA in healthy donors. Method: immunoSEQ multiplex PCR; TCRdb's copy keeps in-frame clones and lacks some. The repertoire has about 140,000 clones, roughly 78% of them found once; the top ten carry around 6.3%. The sample consisted of PBMCs. These receptors were collected from a man between 35 and 55 years old in good health and CMV-seropositive. Each CDR3 is given with its conserved first and last residue. D genes are given only for firm matches. The listing skips clone size in some rows; elsewhere it reads once, few, many or a size class.

clone size,D gene,V gene,J gene,CDR3 DNA,CDR3 protein
-,TRBD1,TRBV7-9,TRBJ2-7,TGTGCCAGCAGCTTAGACAGGGGTTTCGACGAGCAGTACTTC,CASSLDRGFDEQYF
-,-,TRBV10-2,TRBJ1-2,TGCGCCAGCAGTGAGGCGACTCAAGCGAGTGGCTACACCTTC,CASSEATQASGYTF
-,-,TRBV7-9,TRBJ2-5,TGTTCCAGCACGGTAGAGACCCAGTACTTC,CSSTVETQYF
few,-,TRBV6-5,TRBJ2-7,TGTGCCAGCAGTTCACATTTAGAGGGGGCCTACGAGCAGTACTTC,CASSSHLEGAYEQYF
-,TRBD1,TRBV19,TRBJ2-5,TGTGCCACCCGAACCAGGAGGACAGGGGTACTCCAAGAGACCCAGTACTTC,CATRTRRTGVLQETQYF
-,TRBD2,TRBV19,TRBJ2-3,TGTGCCAGTAGTATGGGGGGGAGCACAGATACGCAGTATTTT,CASSMGGSTDTQYF
few,TRBD2,TRBV5-4,TRBJ2-1,TGTGCCAGCAGCCGGACTAGGTCCTACAATGAGCAGTTCTTC,CASSRTRSYNEQFF
-,-,TRBV5-1,TRBJ2-7,TGCGCCAGCAACGAGGGAGACTCCTACGAGCAGTACTTC,CASNEGDSYEQYF
-,-,TRBV5-8,TRBJ2-7,TGTGCCAGCAGCTTGGGGAGGGGATCCTCCTACGAGCAGTACTTC,CASSLGRGSSYEQYF
few,TRBD1,TRBV7-9,TRBJ1-1,TGTGCCAGCAGCTTAGGCCAGGGGGACACTGAAGCTTTCTTT,CASSLGQGDTEAFF
-,-,TRBV2,TRBJ1-1,TGTGCCAGCATAACAGATATGAACACTGAAGCTTTCTTT,CASITDMNTEAFF
-,TRBD1,TRBV9,TRBJ2-7,TGTGCCAGCAGCGGCCGACAGGGGGACTACGAGCAGTACTTC,CASSGRQGDYEQYF
-,-,TRBV2,TRBJ2-2,TGTGCCAGCACCGCTATATACGGGGAGCTGTTTTTT,CASTAIYGELFF
once,TRBD1,TRBV9,TRBJ1-5,TGTGCCAACCGTAGACAGGGGGGCCAGCCCCAGCATTTT,CANRRQGGQPQHF
-,-,TRBV5-4,TRBJ1-2,TGTGCCAGCAGCTTGGCGGCAGCCCTAGGCTATGGCTACACCTTC,CASSLAAALGYGYTF
once,-,TRBV11-3,TRBJ2-1,TGTGCCAGCAGCTTGGGACTCCACCGGGAGCAGTTCTTC,CASSLGLHREQFF
-,-,TRBV19,TRBJ2-2,TGTGCCAGTAGTATCACAGGGAGCATCACCGGGGAGCTGTTTTTT,CASSITGSITGELFF
once,-,TRBV6-1,TRBJ1-4,TGTGCCAGCAGCACAGCTTTAACCGAAAAACTGTTTTTT,CASSTALTEKLFF
-,TRBD1,TRBV7-9,TRBJ1-1,TGTGCCAGCAGCGTTATGGGGACAGGGGATGAAGCTTTCTTT,CASSVMGTGDEAFF
-,-,TRBV19,TRBJ2-7,TGTGCCAGTAGTATGCGGCCCTCCTACGAGCAGTACTTC,CASSMRPSYEQYF
-,-,TRBV6-5,TRBJ1-1,TGTGCCAGCAGTTCCGAGACGACGGGTGAAGCTTTCTTT,CASSSETTGEAFF
-,-,TRBV2,TRBJ1-1,TGTGCCAGCAGTGATGAGGTCTTAAGCACTGAAGCTTTCTTT,CASSDEVLSTEAFF